The clone carrying this T cell receptor (beta chain) showed up just a few times. Its cognate antigen is unknown. The data were obtained in a study of vaccination and CD4 T cells after COVID-19. The Oncomine TCR Beta short-read assay was what sequenced the DNA obtained from cultured CD4+ T cells. From the PCR reads, TCRdb called clonotypes with MiXCR, one entry per CDR3 protein. The sample lists about 15,000 distinct CDR3 sequences; 26% were seen once. Treatment specified: 10-day PBMC culture with coronavirus spike peptide pools or control peptides (ViraFEST assay). Germline values: CDR1 ENHRY, CDR2 SYGVKD. CDR3 length: 15 amino acids. Unmatched junction bases numbered 7, after V lost 3 bases and J lost 3 bases.

The receptor comes from a human donor with COVID-19. V usage is TRBV10-3 and J usage is TRBJ2-7; TRBD1 matches 8 bases. The material sequenced was cultured CD4+ T cells from blood. As DNA, the CDR3 is TGTGCCATCAGTGACAAAGGGACAGGAATCTACGAGCAGTACTTC. Amino acids: CAISDKGTGIYEQYF.